The T cell receptor beta chain under discussion was sequenced for a study of immune characterization of retroperitoneal liposarcoma. CDR1 MNHNY and CDR2 SVGAGI come from the germline V gene (reference sequence). The CDR3 loop spans 15 amino acids. TCRdb processed the PCR reads anew with MiXCR; each CDR3 protein has one entry. Among more than 9,000 distinct CDR3 sequences, less than 40% were seen once, and the ten largest hold around 9.1%. The rearrangement uses TRBV6-6 and TRBJ2-5, with 9 bases lining up with TRBD1. The better agreement between TRBJ2-7 and the DNA end casts doubt on the J call. Sequences were obtained from tumor tissue. The sequence came from a female donor with retroperitoneal liposarcoma. The CDR3 protein is CASSYSWTGVYEQYF. In nucleotides, the CDR3 is TGTGCCAGCAGTTACTCCTGGACAGGGGTCTACGAGCAGTACTTC.